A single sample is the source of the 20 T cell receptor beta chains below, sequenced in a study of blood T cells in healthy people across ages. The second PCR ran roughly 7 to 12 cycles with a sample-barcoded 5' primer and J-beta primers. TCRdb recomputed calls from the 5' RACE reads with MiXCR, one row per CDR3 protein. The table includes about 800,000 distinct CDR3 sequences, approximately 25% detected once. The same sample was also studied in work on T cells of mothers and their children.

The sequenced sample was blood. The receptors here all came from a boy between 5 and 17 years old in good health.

The CDR3 nucleotides read TGTGCCAGCAGCCCGATGGACGGGAGGGGCACAGATACGCAGTATTTT. Its translation: CASSPMDGRGTDTQYF. The V gene is TRBV7-3, the J gene TRBJ2-3; TRBD2 agrees at 8 bases. Germline V gives CDR1 SGHTA, CDR2 FQGTGA. J gave up 1 base and V 5 bases, and 8 bases lay outside the gene matches. The CDR3 is 16 amino acids.

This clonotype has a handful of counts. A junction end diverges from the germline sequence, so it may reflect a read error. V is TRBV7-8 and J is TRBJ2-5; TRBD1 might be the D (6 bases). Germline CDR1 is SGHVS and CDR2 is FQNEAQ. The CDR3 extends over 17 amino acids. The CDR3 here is CASSLENNRALRETRYF. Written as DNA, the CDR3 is TGTGCCAGCAGCTTAGAGAACAACAGGGCCCTAAGAGAGACCCGGTACTTC.

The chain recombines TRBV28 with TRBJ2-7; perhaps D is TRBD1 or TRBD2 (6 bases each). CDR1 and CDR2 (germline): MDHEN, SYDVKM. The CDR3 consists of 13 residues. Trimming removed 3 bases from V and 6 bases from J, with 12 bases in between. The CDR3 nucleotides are TGTGCCAGCAGTTTTAGGGGGGTAACCGAGCAGTACTTC. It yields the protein CASSFRGVTEQYF.

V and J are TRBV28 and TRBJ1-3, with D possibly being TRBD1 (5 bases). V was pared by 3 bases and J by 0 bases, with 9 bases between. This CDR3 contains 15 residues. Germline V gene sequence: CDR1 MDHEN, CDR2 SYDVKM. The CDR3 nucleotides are TGTGCCAGCAGTTTTCGGGGCATCTCTGGAAACACCATATATTTT. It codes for CASSFRGISGNTIYF. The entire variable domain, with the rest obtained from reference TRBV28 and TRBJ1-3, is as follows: DVKVTQSSRYLVKRTGEKVFLECVQDMDHENMFWYRQDPGLGLRLIYFSYDVKMKEKGDIPEGYSVSREKKERFSLILESASTNQTSMYLCASSFRGISGNTIYFGEGSWLTVV.

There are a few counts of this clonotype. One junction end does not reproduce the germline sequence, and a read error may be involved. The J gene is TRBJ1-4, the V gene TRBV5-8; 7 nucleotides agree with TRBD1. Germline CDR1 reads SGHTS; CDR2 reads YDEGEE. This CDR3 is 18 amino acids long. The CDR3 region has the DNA TGTGCCGGCAGCTTGTCAAAGGGGGCTTTGTTGACTAATGAAAAACTGTTTTTT. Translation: CAGSLSKGALLTNEKLFF.

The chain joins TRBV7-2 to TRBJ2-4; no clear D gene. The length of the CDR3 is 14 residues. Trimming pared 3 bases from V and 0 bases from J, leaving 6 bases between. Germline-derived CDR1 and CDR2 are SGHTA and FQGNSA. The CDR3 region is CASSLGIAKNIQYF. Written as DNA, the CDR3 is TGTGCCAGCAGCTTGGGCATAGCCAAAAACATTCAGTACTTC.

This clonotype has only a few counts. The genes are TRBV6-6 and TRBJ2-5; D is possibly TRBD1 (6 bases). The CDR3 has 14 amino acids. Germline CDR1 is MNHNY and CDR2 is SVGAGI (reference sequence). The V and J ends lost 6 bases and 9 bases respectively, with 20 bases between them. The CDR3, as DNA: TGTGCCAGCAGCCCGTATCCGGGACACTTCGCCCAGTACTTC. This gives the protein CASSPYPGHFAQYF.

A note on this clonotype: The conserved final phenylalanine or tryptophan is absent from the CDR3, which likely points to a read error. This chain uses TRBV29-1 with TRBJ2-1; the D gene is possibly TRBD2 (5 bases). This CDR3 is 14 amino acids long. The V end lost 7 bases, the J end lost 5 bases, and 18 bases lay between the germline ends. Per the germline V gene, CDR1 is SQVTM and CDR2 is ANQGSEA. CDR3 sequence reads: CSGRGWIGDNEQFL. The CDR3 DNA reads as TGCAGCGGAAGAGGGTGGATCGGTGACAATGAGCAGTTCCTC.

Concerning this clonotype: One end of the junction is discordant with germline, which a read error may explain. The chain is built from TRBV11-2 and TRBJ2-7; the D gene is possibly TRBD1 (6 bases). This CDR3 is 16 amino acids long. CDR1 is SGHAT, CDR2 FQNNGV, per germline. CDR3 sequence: CASRPNWGQLGYAQYF. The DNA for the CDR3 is TGTGCCAGCAGACCGAACTGGGGGCAGCTAGGCTACGCGCAGTACTTC.

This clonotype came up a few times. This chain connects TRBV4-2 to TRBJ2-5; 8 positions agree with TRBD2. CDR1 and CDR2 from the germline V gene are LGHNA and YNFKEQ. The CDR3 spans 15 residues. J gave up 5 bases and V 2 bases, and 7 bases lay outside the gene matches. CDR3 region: CASSQYEGGRETQYF. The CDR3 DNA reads TGTGCCAGCAGCCAATACGAGGGCGGGAGGGAGACCCAGTACTTC.

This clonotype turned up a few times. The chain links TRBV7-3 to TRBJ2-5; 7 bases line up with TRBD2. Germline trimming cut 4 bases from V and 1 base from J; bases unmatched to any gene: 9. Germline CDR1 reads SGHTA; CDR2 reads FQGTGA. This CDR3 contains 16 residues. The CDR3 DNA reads TGTGCCAGCAGCTCGGGGGGATGGCAGCGCCAAGAGACCCAGTACTTC. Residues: CASSSGGWQRQETQYF.

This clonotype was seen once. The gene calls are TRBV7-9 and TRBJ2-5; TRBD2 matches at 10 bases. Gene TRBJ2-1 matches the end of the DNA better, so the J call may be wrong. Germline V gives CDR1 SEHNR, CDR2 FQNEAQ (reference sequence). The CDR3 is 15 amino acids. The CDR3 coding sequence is TGTGCCAGCAGCTTCGAGGCTAGCGGGAGACATGAGCAGTTCTTC. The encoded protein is CASSFEASGRHEQFF.

The CDR3 DNA follows: TGTGCCAGTGGGACACTTAATGAAAAACTGTTTTTT. Protein sequence: CASGTLNEKLFF. This chain uses TRBV28 with TRBJ1-4; D possibly corresponds to TRBD1 (6 bases). CDR1 is MDHEN, CDR2 SYDVKM, per germline. This CDR3 spans 12 amino acids. Trimming stripped 9 bases from V and 4 bases from J, with 9 bases between.

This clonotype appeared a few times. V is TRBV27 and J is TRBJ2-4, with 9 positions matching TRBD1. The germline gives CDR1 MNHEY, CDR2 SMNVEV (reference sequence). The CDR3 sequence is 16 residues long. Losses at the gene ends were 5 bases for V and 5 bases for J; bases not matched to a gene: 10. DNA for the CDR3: TGTGCCAGCAGTACCCTCGGGACAGGGAGTCAAAACATTCAGTACTTC. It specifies CASSTLGTGSQNIQYF.

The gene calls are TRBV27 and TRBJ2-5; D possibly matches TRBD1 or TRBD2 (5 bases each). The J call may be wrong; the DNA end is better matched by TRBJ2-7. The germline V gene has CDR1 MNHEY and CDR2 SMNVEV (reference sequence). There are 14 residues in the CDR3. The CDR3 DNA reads TGTGCCAGCAGTTTAGCGGGCAGGGCCCACGAGCAGTACTTC. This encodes CASSLAGRAHEQYF.

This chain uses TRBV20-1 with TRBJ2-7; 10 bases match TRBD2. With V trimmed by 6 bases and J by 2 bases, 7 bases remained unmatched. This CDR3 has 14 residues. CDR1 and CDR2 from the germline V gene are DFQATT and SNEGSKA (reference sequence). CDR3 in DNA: TGCAGTGCCCGATCAGCGGGAGGGACCTACGAGCAGTACTTC. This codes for CSARSAGGTYEQYF.

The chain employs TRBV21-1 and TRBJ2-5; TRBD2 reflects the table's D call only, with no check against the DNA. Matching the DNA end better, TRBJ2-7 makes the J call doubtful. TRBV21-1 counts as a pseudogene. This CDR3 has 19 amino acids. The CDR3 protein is CASSPQILTSGRAPNEQYF. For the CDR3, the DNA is TGTGCCAGCAGCCCACAGATTCTGACTAGCGGGAGGGCCCCTAACGAGCAGTACTTC.

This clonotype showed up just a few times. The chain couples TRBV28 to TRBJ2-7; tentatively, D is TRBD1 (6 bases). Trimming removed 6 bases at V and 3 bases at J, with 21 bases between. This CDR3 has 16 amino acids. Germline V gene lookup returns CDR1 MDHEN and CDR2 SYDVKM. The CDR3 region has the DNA TGTGCCAGCAGGCCCGCCGCGGCAGGGGTGAACTACGAGCAGTACTTC. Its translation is CASRPAAAGVNYEQYF.

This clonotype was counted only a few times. CDR3 nucleotides: TGTGCCAGCAGCTTACGCACCACTAGTAGCAATGAGCAGTTCTTC. This encodes CASSLRTTSSNEQFF. V gene TRBV7-2 combines with J gene TRBJ2-1, with a tentative D call TRBD2 (5 bases). Germline loops: CDR1 SGHTA, CDR2 FQGNSA. The V end was cut by 2 bases, the J end by 6 bases, with 14 bases between. This CDR3 contains 15 residues.

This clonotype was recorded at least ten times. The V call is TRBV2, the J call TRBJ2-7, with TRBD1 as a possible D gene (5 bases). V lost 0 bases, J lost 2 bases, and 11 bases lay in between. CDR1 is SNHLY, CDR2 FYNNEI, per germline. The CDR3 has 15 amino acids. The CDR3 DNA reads TGTGCCAGCAGTGAAGCGCCAGGGATCGCCTACGAGCAGTACTTC. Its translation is CASSEAPGIAYEQYF.